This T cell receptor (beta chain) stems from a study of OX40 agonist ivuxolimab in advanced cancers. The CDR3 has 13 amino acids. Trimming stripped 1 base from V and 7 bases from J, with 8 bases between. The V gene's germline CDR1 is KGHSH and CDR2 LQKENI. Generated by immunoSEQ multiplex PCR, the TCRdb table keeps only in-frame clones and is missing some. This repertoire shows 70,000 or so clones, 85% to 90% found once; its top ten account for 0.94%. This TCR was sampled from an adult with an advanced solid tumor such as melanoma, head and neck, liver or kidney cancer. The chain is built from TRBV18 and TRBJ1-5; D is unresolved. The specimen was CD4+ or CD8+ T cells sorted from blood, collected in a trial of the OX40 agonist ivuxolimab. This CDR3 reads CASSPQDGQPQHF. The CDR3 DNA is TGTGCCAGCTCACCACAGGATGGCCAGCCCCAGCATTTT.